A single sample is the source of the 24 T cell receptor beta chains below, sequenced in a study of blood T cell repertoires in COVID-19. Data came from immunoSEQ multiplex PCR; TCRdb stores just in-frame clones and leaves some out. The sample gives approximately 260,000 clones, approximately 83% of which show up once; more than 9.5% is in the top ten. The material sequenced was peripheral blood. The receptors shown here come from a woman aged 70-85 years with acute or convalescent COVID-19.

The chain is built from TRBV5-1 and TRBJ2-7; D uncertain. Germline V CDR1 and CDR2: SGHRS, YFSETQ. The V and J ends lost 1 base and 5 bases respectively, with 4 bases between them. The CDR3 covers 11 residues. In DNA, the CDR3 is TGCGCCAGCAGCTTGCGGGACGAGCAGTACTTC. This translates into CASSLRDEQYF.

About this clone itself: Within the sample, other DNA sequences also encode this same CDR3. DNA of the CDR3: TGTGCCAGCTCACCAGGGCAGAACACTGAAGCTTTCTTT. Its translation is CASSPGQNTEAFF. The rearrangement joins TRBV18 to TRBJ1-1; no definite D call. Trimming stripped 2 bases from V and 1 base from J, with 5 bases between. The CDR3 consists of 13 residues. CDR1 KGHSH and CDR2 LQKENI come from the germline V gene.

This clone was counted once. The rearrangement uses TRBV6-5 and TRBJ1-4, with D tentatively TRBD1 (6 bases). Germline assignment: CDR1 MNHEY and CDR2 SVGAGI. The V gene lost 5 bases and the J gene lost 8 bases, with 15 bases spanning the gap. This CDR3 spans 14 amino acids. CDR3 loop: CASSQGRGREKLFF. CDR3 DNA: TGTGCCAGCAGTCAGGGGAGGGGGAGGGAAAAACTGTTTTTT.

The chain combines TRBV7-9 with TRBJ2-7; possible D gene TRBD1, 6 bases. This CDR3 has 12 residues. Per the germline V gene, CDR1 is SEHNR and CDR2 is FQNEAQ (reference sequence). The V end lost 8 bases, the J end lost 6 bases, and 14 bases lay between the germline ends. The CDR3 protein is CASGTTGLEQYF. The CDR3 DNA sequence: TGTGCCAGCGGCACGACAGGACTCGAGCAGTACTTC. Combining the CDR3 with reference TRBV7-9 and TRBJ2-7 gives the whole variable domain DTGVSQNPRHKITKRGQNVTFRCDPISEHNRLYWYRQTLGQGPEFLTYFQNEAQLEKSRLLSDRFSAERPKGSFSTLEIQRTEQGDSAMYLCASGTTGLEQYFGPGTRLTVT.

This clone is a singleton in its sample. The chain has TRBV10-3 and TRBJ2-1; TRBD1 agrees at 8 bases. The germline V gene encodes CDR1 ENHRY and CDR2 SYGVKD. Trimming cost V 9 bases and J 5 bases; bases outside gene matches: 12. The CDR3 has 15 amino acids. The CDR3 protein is CAISPGGRINNEQFF. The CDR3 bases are TGTGCCATTTCGCCAGGGGGCAGGATAAACAATGAGCAGTTCTTC.

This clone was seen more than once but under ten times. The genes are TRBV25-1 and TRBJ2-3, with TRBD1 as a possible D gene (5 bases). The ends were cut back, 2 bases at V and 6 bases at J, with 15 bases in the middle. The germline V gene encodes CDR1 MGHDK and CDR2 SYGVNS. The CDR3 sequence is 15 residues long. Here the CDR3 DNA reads TGTGCCAGCAGTGAACGCTCACAGGTCGCGGATACGCAGTATTTT. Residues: CASSERSQVADTQYF.

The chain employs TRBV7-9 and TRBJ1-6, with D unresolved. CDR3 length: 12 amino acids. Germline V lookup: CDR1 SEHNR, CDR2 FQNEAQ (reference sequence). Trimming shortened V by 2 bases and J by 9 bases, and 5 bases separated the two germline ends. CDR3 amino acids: CASSLLASPLHF. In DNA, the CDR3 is TGTGCCAGCAGCTTATTAGCTTCACCCCTCCACTTT.

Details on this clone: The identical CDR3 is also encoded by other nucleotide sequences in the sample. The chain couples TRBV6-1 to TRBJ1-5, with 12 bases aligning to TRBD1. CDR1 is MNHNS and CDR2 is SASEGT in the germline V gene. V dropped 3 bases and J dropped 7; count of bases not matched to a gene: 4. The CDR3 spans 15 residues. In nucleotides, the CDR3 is TGTGCCAGCAGTGAGGGACAGGGGGCTGGGCAGCCCCAGCATTTT. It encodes CASSEGQGAGQPQHF.

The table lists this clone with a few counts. The CDR3 here is CASSLRTGSRSGSIQYF. CDR3 in DNA: TGTGCCAGCAGCTTACGGACAGGTTCGAGGTCCGGTAGCATTCAGTACTTC. The J gene is TRBJ2-4, the V gene TRBV5-6; 7 bases map to TRBD1. Per the germline V gene, CDR1 is SGHDT and CDR2 is YYEEEE. Trimming at V came to 2 bases and at J to 9 bases, leaving 17 bases not matched to a gene. The CDR3 length is 17 residues.

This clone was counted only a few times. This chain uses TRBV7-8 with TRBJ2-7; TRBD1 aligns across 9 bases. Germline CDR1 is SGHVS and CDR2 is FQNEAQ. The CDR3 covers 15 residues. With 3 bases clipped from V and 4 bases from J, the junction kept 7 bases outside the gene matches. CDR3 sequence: CASSFALGQGYEQYF. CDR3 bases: TGTGCCAGCAGCTTTGCACTAGGACAGGGGTACGAGCAGTACTTC.

CDR3 coding DNA: TGTGCCAGCAGAAGACAGGGGGGTAGGTACGAGCAGTACTTC. It translates to CASRRQGGRYEQYF. The chain joins TRBV27 to TRBJ2-7; TRBD1 matches at 9 bases. Per the germline V gene, CDR1 is MNHEY and CDR2 is SMNVEV (reference sequence). This CDR3 has 14 residues. V gave up 6 bases and J gave up 4 bases; unmatched junction bases: 7.

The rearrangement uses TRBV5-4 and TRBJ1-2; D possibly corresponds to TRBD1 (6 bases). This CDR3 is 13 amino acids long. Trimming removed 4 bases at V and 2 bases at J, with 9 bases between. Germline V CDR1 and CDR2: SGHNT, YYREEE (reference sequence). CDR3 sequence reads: CASSPDRNYGYTF. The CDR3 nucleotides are TGTGCCAGCAGCCCGGACAGAAACTATGGCTACACCTTC.

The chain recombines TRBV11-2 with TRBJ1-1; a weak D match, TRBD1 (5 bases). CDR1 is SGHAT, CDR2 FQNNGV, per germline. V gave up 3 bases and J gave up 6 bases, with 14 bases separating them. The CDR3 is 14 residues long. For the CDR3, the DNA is TGTGCCAGCAGCTTCTCGACAGAGTCCGCTGAAGCTTTCTTT. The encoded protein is CASSFSTESAEAFF.

CDR3 residues: CASSRDTQYF. As DNA, the CDR3 is TGTGCCAGCTCGCGGGATACGCAGTATTTT. The J gene is TRBJ2-3, the V gene TRBV12-3 or TRBV12-4; D remains unclear. The CDR3 sequence is 10 residues long. V lost 8 bases, J lost 6 bases, and 6 bases lay in between.

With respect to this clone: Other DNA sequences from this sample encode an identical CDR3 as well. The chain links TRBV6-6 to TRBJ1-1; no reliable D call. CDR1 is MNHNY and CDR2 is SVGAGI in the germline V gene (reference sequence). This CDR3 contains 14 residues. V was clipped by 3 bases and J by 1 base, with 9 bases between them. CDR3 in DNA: TGTGCCAGCAGTTATGAGAGAGCGAACACTGAAGCTTTCTTT. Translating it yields CASSYERANTEAFF.

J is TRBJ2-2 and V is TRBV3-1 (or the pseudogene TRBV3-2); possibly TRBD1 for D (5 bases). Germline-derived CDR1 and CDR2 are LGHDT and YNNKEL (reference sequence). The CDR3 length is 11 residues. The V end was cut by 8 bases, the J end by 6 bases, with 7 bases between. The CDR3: CASEGAGELFF. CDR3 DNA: TGTGCCAGCGAAGGGGCCGGGGAGCTGTTTTTT.

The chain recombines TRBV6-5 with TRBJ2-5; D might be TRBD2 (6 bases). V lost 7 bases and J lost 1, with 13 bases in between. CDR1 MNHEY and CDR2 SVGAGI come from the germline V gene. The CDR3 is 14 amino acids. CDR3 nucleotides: TGTGCCAGCACCAAAACTAGCCCCCAAGAGACCCAGTACTTC. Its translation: CASTKTSPQETQYF.

The CDR3 here is CASSPGSSGANVLTF. The CDR3 DNA is TGTGCCAGCTCACCGGGGAGCTCTGGGGCCAACGTCCTGACTTTC. V is TRBV18 and J is TRBJ2-6; TRBD2 is a possible D gene (5 bases). Germline V gene data show CDR1 as KGHSH and CDR2 as LQKENI. The CDR3 totals 15 residues. V was clipped by 3 bases and J by 0 bases, with 6 bases between them. The variable domain in full, completed from reference TRBV18 and TRBJ2-6, reads NAGVMQNPRHLVRRRGQEARLRCSPMKGHSHVYWYRQLPEEGLKFMVYLQKENIIDESGMPKERFSAEFPKEGPSILRIQQVVRGDSAAYFCASSPGSSGANVLTFGAGSRLTVL.

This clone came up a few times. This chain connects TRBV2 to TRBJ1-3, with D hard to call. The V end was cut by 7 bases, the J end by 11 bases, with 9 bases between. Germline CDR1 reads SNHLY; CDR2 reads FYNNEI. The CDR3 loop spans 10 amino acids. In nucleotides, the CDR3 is TGTGCCAGCACTCGGTCCTCCATATATTTT. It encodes CASTRSSIYF.

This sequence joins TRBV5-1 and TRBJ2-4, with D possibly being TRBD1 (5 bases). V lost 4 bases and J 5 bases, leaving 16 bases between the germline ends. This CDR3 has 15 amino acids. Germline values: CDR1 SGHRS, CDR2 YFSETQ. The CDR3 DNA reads TGCGCCAGCAGCCTTAGGTCAGGGCCGGAAAACATTCAGTACTTC. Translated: CASSLRSGPENIQYF.

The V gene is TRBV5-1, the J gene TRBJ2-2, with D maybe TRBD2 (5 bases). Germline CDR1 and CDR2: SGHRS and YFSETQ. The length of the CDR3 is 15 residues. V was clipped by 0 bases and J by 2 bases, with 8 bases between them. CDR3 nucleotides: TGCGCCAGCAGCTTGGATGCGGGCAACACCGGGGAGCTGTTTTTT. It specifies CASSLDAGNTGELFF.

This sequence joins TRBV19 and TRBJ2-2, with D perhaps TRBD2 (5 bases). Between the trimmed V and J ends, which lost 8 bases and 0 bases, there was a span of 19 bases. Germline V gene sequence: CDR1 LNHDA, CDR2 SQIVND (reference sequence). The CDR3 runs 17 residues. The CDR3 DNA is TGTGCCAGTGGGAGTTTCAGGCGGCAACCGAACACCGGGGAGCTGTTTTTT. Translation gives CASGSFRRQPNTGELFF.

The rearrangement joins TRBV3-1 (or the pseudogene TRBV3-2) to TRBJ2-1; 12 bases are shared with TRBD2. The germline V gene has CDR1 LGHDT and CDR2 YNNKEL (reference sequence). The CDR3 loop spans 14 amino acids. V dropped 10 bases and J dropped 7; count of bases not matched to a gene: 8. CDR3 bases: TGTGCCACTCGCCATGGACTAGCGGGGAATGAGCAGTTCTTC. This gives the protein CATRHGLAGNEQFF.

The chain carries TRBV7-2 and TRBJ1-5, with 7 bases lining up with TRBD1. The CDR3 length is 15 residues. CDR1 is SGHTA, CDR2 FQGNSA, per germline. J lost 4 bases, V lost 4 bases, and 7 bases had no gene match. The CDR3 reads CASSSGTAFNQPQHF. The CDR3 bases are TGTGCCAGCAGCTCCGGGACAGCTTTTAATCAGCCCCAGCATTTT.